These 20 T cell receptor beta chains were all obtained from the same sample, sequenced in a study of prognosis after radiotherapy for stage I lung cancer. Starting from genomic DNA, TCR beta CDR3 was amplified through two-round multiplex PCR. With primers specific to each TRBV and TRBJ gene, the first-round PCR was performed. One entry per CDR3 protein results from TCRdb running MiXCR on the multiplex PCR reads. This table has around 15,000 distinct CDR3 sequences, around half appearing once. Sequencing used PBMCs, obtained before or after stereotactic body radiation therapy (not recorded which). These receptors came from a donor older than 45 with non-small cell lung cancer.

V gene TRBV6-2 or TRBV6-3 combines with J gene TRBJ2-7; D may be TRBD2 (6 bases). This CDR3 spans 14 amino acids. V was shortened by 5 bases and J by 5 bases, with 16 bases between the two germline ends. Germline V gene sequence: CDR1 MNHEY, CDR2 SVGEGT. As DNA, the CDR3 is TGTGCCAGCAGTGGTGGGAGCGGGCGAGACGAGCAGTACTTC. This translates into CASSGGSGRDEQYF.

The chain employs TRBV30 and TRBJ2-7; 7 nucleotides agree with TRBD1. The germline gives CDR1 GTSNPN, CDR2 SVGIG (reference sequence). V lost 3 bases, J lost 3 bases, and 5 bases stayed unmatched. CDR3 length: 13 amino acids. The CDR3 bases are TGTGCCTGGAGCAGGGGGTTCAACTACGAGCAGTACTTC. Its translation is CAWSRGFNYEQYF.

This clonotype is labeled medium-sized. The V and J genes are TRBV6-1 and TRBJ2-6, with 8 bases fitting TRBD1. Germline values: CDR1 MNHNS, CDR2 SASEGT. Trimming cost V 4 bases and J 3 bases; bases outside gene matches: 5. The length of the CDR3 is 16 residues. The CDR3 spells CASSGRTGNGANVLTF. The DNA of the CDR3 is TGTGCCAGCAGTGGAAGGACAGGGAATGGGGCCAACGTCCTGACTTTC.

As to this clonotype: The junction does not match germline at one end; this may be a read error. V and J are TRBV7-7 and TRBJ2-3; maybe TRBD1 (6 bases). Germline assignment: CDR1 SSHAT and CDR2 FNYEAQ (reference sequence). The CDR3 contains 14 residues. DNA of the CDR3: TGTGCCAGCAGCCCAATCCAGGCGACAGGTACGCAGTATTTT. Translated: CASSPIQATGTQYF.

By frequency in the sample, this clonotype is medium-sized. The chain uses TRBV11-3 and TRBJ2-1, with 9 bases lining up with TRBD1. Germline assignment: CDR1 SGHNT and CDR2 YENEEA. The CDR3 extends over 15 amino acids. Trimming cost V 5 bases and J 10 bases; bases outside gene matches: 12. In nucleotides, the CDR3 is TGTGCCAGCAGCGATAACAGGGGGCGAGGGGGCGAGCAGTTCTTC. Translated, it gives CASSDNRGRGGEQFF.

This clonotype has ten or more counts. The genes are TRBV11-2 and TRBJ2-5, with 7 bases matching TRBD2. Germline V gene sequence: CDR1 SGHAT, CDR2 FQNNGV. The CDR3 consists of 16 residues. Losses at the gene ends were 0 bases for V and 5 bases for J; bases not matched to a gene: 9. CDR3 sequence: CASSLDLGLNVETQYF. The CDR3 region has the DNA TGTGCCAGCAGCTTAGATCTGGGACTAAATGTGGAGACCCAGTACTTC.

This clonotype was seen ten or more times. The chain uses TRBV9 and TRBJ2-5, with D unclear. CDR1 is SGDLS and CDR2 is YYNGEE in the germline V gene. Trimming removed 3 bases at V and 5 bases at J, with 14 bases between. The CDR3 length is 14 residues. DNA of the CDR3: TGTGCCAGCAGCGCCCTAACCGGACGGGAGACCCAGTACTTC. Translation gives CASSALTGRETQYF.

Sample share makes this clonotype medium-sized (0.01 to 0.1%). The chain carries TRBV7-9 and TRBJ2-7; 11 bases are shared with TRBD1. The germline CDR1 and CDR2 sequences are SEHNR and FQNEAQ (reference sequence). The CDR3 consists of 14 residues. J gave up 5 bases and V 4 bases, and 4 bases lay outside the gene matches. The CDR3 protein is CASSSDRGLHEQYF. The CDR3 DNA follows: TGTGCCAGCAGCTCGGACAGGGGGCTACACGAGCAGTACTTC.

In this sample, this clonotype turned up many times. V is TRBV4-1 and J is TRBJ1-4; 11 bases agree with TRBD1. The CDR3 length is 17 residues. V gave up 5 bases and J gave up 7 bases; unmatched junction bases: 12. Looked up from germline, CDR1 is MGHRA and CDR2 is YSYEKL. The DNA of the CDR3 is TGCGCCAGCAGCGAAGCAGATACCGGGACAGGGGGTGAAAAACTGTTTTTT. This translates into CASSEADTGTGGEKLFF.

The chain has TRBV24-1 and TRBJ2-5; TRBD1 matches 9 bases. The CDR3 consists of 14 residues. Unmatched junction bases numbered 6, after V lost 4 bases and J lost 7 bases. Germline assignment: CDR1 KGHDR and CDR2 SFDVKD. The CDR3 loop is CATSDRTGAGTQYF. The CDR3 bases are TGTGCCACCAGTGACAGGACAGGGGCGGGGACCCAGTACTTC.

This clonotype appeared many times. This chain uses TRBV12-3 or TRBV12-4 with TRBJ2-2, with TRBD2 identical over 9 bases. V shed 5 bases, J shed 3 bases, and the junction held 10 bases outside the gene matches. This CDR3 has 17 residues. CDR3 coding DNA: TGTGCCAGCAGTCTCCAGCATCTAGCGGGGTACACCGGGGAGCTGTTTTTT. Residues: CASSLQHLAGYTGELFF.

This clonotype was counted many times. V is TRBV19 and J is TRBJ2-6; maybe TRBD1 (5 bases). The CDR3 runs 15 residues. CDR1 and CDR2 (germline): LNHDA, SQIVND (reference sequence). Trimming pared 3 bases from V and 4 bases from J, leaving 10 bases between. CDR3 coding DNA: TGTGCCAGTAGTATCCAGGGTTCAGGGGCCAACGTCCTGACTTTC. It encodes CASSIQGSGANVLTF.

This clonotype was detected many times. The rearrangement links TRBV2 to TRBJ2-7; 7 bases map to TRBD1. V dropped 7 bases and J dropped 0; count of bases not matched to a gene: 6. From germline, CDR1 is SNHLY and CDR2 FYNNEI. CDR3 length: 14 amino acids. The CDR3 DNA sequence: TGTGCCAGCAAATCAGACAGGGTCTCCTACGAGCAGTACTTC. Translated, it gives CASKSDRVSYEQYF. The variable domain in full, completed from reference TRBV2 and TRBJ2-7, reads EPEVTQTPSHQVTQMGQEVILRCVPISNHLYFYWYRQILGQKVEFLVSFYNNEISEKSEIFDDQFSVERPDGSNFTLKIRSTKLEDSAMYFCASKSDRVSYEQYFGPGTRLTVT.

On this clonotype: This may arise from a read error, as a much more abundant clone is one base away. The CDR3 DNA reads as TGTGCCAGCAGCTCGGGACAGGGGATCGTCACAGATACGCAGTATTTT. The encoded protein is CASSSGQGIVTDTQYF. The rearrangement links TRBV5-8 to TRBJ2-3; 10 bases fit TRBD1. V gave up 3 bases and J gave up 2 bases; unmatched junction bases: 6. Germline CDR1 SGHTS, CDR2 YDEGEE. This CDR3 has 16 amino acids.

This chain uses TRBV5-1 with TRBJ2-1, with TRBD1 matching over 9 bases. The CDR3 extends over 16 amino acids. Per germline, CDR1 SGHRS and CDR2 YFSETQ. J was trimmed by 6 bases and V by 0 bases; bases with no gene match: 7. CDR3 sequence: CASSLEQGARSNEQFF. The CDR3 region has the DNA TGCGCCAGCAGCTTGGAACAGGGGGCGAGGAGCAATGAGCAGTTCTTC.

The chain joins TRBV6-1 to TRBJ1-5, with a tentative D call TRBD1 (5 bases). V was clipped by 8 bases and J by 0 bases, with 14 bases between them. CDR1 and CDR2 (germline): MNHNS, SASEGT. This CDR3 is built from 15 residues. The CDR3 here is CASGPTAYSNQPQHF. CDR3 nucleotide sequence: TGTGCCAGCGGTCCGACAGCTTATAGCAATCAGCCCCAGCATTTT.

V is TRBV19 and J is TRBJ2-5; D gene unclear. This CDR3 is built from 15 residues. Germline-derived CDR1 and CDR2 are LNHDA and SQIVND (reference sequence). V shed 0 bases and J shed 1 base, with 9 bases lying between them. In DNA, the CDR3 is TGTGCCAGTAGTATAGAGGGATCCCCCCAAGAGACCCAGTACTTC. As protein: CASSIEGSPQETQYF. The full variable domain, completed using reference TRBV19 and TRBJ2-5, is DGGITQSPKYLFRKEGQNVTLSCEQNLNHDAMYWYRQDPGQGLRLIYYSQIVNDFQKGDIAEGYSVSREKKESFPLTVTSAQKNPTAFYLCASSIEGSPQETQYFGPGTRLLVL.

This chain links TRBV6-1 with TRBJ1-1; 10 bases are a match to TRBD1. The ends lost 5 bases at V and 4 bases at J; junction bases unmatched: 7. Germline V CDR1 and CDR2: MNHNS, SASEGT. CDR3 length: 15 amino acids. CDR3 protein: CASSPPGQGGTEAFF. The CDR3 DNA follows: TGTGCCAGCAGTCCCCCCGGACAGGGGGGCACTGAAGCTTTCTTT.

The chain couples TRBV5-1 to TRBJ2-2; D is perhaps TRBD2 (5 bases). CDR3 length: 15 amino acids. CDR1 and CDR2 from the germline V gene are SGHRS and YFSETQ. The V end lost 4 bases, the J end lost 1 base, and 11 bases lay between the germline ends. CDR3 amino acids: CASSMGDLNTGELFF. CDR3 DNA sequence: TGCGCCAGCAGCATGGGAGACCTGAACACCGGGGAGCTGTTTTTT.

This clonotype was counted many times. V usage is TRBV9 and J usage is TRBJ1-2; D is ambiguous. Germline V lookup: CDR1 SGDLS, CDR2 YYNGEE. Deletions cut 3 bases from V and 7 bases from J, with 13 bases between. The CDR3 contains 13 residues. CDR3 nucleotides: TGTGCCAGCAGCGCGGGAGGTTCGGGTGGCTACACCTTC. It is translated as CASSAGGSGGYTF.